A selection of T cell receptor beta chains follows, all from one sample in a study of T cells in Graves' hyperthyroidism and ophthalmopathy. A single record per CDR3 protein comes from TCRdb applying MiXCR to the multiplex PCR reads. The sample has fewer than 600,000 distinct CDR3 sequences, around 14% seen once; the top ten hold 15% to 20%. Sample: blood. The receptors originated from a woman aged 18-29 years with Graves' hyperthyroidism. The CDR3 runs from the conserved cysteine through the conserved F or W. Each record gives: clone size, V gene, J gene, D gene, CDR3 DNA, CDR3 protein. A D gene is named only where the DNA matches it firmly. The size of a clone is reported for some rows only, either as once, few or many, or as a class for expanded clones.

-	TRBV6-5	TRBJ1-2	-	TGTGCCAGCAGTTCCAGGGAGGGGTCCGGCTACACCTTC	CASSSREGSGYTF
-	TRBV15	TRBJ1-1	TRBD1	TGTGCCACCAGCAGACCAGGAACACCCACAGGGGTGAACACTGAAGCTTTCTTT	CATSRPGTPTGVNTEAFF
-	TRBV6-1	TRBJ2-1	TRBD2	TGTGCCAGCAGTGGGGGACTAAGCCCAGGCTACAATGAGCAGTTCTTC	CASSGGLSPGYNEQFF
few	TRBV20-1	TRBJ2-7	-	TGCAGTGCTAGAGTTGTTGCGGACGCCTTCGAGCAGTACTTC	CSARVVADAFEQYF
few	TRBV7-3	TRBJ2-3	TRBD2	TGTGCCAGCAGCAAGGGACTAGCGGGACCCCCGGGGGATACGCAGTATTTT	CASSKGLAGPPGDTQYF
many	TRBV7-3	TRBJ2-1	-	TGTGCCAGCAGCTTCACAGGTTCCCGTTACAATGAGCAGTTCTTC	CASSFTGSRYNEQFF
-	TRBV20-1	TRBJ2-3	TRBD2	TGCAGTGCTAGTGGTTCACTAGCGGGAGTCGCAGATACGCAGTATTTT	CSASGSLAGVADTQYF
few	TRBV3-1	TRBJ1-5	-	TGTGCCAGCAGCCAAGGAGGGGCTGGAAGCAATCAGCCCCAGCATTTT	CASSQGGAGSNQPQHF
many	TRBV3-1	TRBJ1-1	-	TGTGCCAGCAGCCAAGGCAGCATGAACACTGAAGCTTTCTTT	CASSQGSMNTEAFF
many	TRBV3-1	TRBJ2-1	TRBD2	TGTGCCAGCAGCCTTAGCGGGATGGCGAATGAGCAGTTCTTC	CASSLSGMANEQFF
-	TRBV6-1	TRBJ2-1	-	TGTGCCAGCATAAGGGAGATGGGAATGGGGAATGCGCAGTTCTTC	CASIREMGMGNAQFF
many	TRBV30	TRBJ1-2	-	TGTGCCTGGAGTCCTGCAAGCCGGTATGGCTACACCTTC	CAWSPASRYGYTF
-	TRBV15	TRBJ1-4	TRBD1	TGTGCCACCGGGACAGGGATTGGTGAAAAACTGTTTTTT	CATGTGIGEKLFF
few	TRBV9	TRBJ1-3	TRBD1	TGTGCCAGCAGCCGAGGACAGGGCTACTCAGACACCATATATTTT	CASSRGQGYSDTIYF
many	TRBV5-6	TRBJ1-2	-	TGTGCCAGCAGCCCAGGTTTCGACTATGGCTACACCTTC	CASSPGFDYGYTF
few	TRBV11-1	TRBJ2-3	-	TGTGCCAGCAGCGCGGGACTTCCAACGCAGTATTTT	CASSAGLPTQYF
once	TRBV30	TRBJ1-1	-	TGTGCCTGGAGCGGGGGGCCTGAAGCTTTCTTT	CAWSGGPEAFF
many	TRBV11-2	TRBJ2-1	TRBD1	TGTGCCAGCAGCTTAGGAGGGACAGGGGGCAGGGAGGAGCAGTTCTTC	CASSLGGTGGREEQFF
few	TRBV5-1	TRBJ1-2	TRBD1	TGCGCCAGCAGCTTGATACAGGGGGCTAACTATGGCTACACCTTC	CASSLIQGANYGYTF
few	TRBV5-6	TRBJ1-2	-	TGTGCCAGCAGCTTGTGGAATGGCTACACCTTC	CASSLWNGYTF
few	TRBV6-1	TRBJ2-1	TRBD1	TGTGCCAGCAGTGAAACCCTCGACAGGGGGCCGTACAATGAGCAGTTCTTC	CASSETLDRGPYNEQFF
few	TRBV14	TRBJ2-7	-	TGTGCCAGCAGCCAATTCGGGGAATCGGGGTACGAGCAGTACTTC	CASSQFGESGYEQYF
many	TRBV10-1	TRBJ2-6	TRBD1	TGCGCCAGCAGTGGAGGGACAGATGCAAGAAACTCTGGGGCCAACGTCCTGACTTTC	CASSGGTDARNSGANVLTF
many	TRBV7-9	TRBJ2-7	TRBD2	TGTGCCAGCAGCTTGACTAGCGGGATCTCCTACGAGCAGTACTTC	CASSLTSGISYEQYF
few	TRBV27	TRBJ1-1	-	TGTGCCAGCAGACTCTCATTCAGCACTGAAGCTTTCTTT	CASRLSFSTEAFF
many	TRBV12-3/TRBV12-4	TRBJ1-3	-	TGTGCCAGCAGTTTAGGGGGGGGAGCTGGAAACACCATATATTTT	CASSLGGGAGNTIYF
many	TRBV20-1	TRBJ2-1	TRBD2	TGCAGTGCTAGAGTGGGACTAGCGATCTACAATGAGCAGTTCTTC	CSARVGLAIYNEQFF
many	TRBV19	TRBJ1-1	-	TGTGCCAGCACCTTAGTGGGGGGAACTGAAGCTTTCTTT	CASTLVGGTEAFF
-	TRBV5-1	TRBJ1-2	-	TGCGCCAGCAGCTTAACACAGGGAACTAACTATGGCTACACCTTC	CASSLTQGTNYGYTF
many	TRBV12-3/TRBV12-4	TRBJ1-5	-	TGTGCCAGCAGTGACCTCAGTGAGCCCCAGCATTTT	CASSDLSEPQHF
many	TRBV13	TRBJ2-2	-	TGTGCCAGCAGCCCACGGGAGTCGCGCACCGGGGAGCTGTTTTTT	CASSPRESRTGELFF
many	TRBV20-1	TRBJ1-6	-	TGCAGTGCTAGAGTTCAGGCGGATTCACCCCTCCACTTT	CSARVQADSPLHF
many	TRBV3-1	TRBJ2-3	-	TGTGCCAGCAGCCAAGGTCCCAGCACAGATACGCAGTATTTT	CASSQGPSTDTQYF